This TCR beta chain was observed in a study of glioma-infiltrating T cells. Points on this clonotype: It may be a read error: a sequence one base away is much more abundant.

The iRepertoire nested amplicon-rescue multiplex PCR amplified TCR alpha and beta CDR3s from RNA. For one-step reverse transcription and amplification, about 90-400 ng of tissue mRNA or PBMC total RNA was used. From the multiplex PCR reads, TCRdb called clonotypes with MiXCR, one entry per CDR3 protein. The sample has some 90,000 distinct CDR3 sequences; about 37% are singletons. The CDR3 is 15 residues long. CDR1 and CDR2 from the germline V gene are SGHRS and YFSETQ. With 1 base removed from V and 10 bases from J, the gap between germline ends came to 18 bases. The genes are TRBV5-1 and TRBJ2-1, with D uncertain. The clonotype originates from a human donor with low-grade glioma or glioblastoma, undergoing nonglioma brain surgery, or in good health (not recorded which). Specimen: glioma tissue, nonneoplastic brain tissue, or PBMCs (not recorded which). The CDR3 nucleotides read TGCGCCAGCAGCTTGAATGGCCAGGTTGCCTACGAGCAGTTCTTC. Its translation is CASSLNGQVAYEQFF. Together with reference TRBV5-1 and TRBJ2-1, the CDR3 gives the full variable domain: KAGVTQTPRYLIKTRGQQVTLSCSPISGHRSVSWYQQTPGQGLQFLFEYFSETQRNKGNFPGRFSGRQFSNSRSEMNVSTLELGDSALYLCASSLNGQVAYEQFFGPGTRLTVL.